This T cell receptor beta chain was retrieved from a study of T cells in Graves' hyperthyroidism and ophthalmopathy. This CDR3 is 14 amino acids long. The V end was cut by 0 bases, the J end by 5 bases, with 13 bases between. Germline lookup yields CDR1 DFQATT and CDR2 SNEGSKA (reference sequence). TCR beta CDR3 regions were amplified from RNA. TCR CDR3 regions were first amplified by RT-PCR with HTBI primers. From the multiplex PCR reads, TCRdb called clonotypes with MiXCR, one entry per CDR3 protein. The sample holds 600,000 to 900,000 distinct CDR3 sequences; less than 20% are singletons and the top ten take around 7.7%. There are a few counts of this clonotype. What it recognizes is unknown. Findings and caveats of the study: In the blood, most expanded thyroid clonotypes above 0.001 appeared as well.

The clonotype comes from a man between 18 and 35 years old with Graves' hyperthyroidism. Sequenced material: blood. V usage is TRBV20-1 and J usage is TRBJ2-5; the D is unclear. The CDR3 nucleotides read TGCAGTGCTAGAGATCTGTTTACGTCGGAGACCCAGTACTTC. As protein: CSARDLFTSETQYF.